The sequence of this T cell receptor (beta chain) was determined in a study of Graves' ophthalmopathy and Graves' hyperthyroidism. This CDR3 comprises 11 residues. CDR1 GTSNPN and CDR2 SVGIG come from the germline V gene (reference sequence). J gave up 11 bases and V 0 bases, and 2 bases lay outside the gene matches. Clinicians diagnosed using symptoms, serum thyroxine, TRAb, thyroid ultrasound and orbital computed tomography. This clonotype was observed at least ten times. RNA served as the template for amplifying TCR beta CDR3 regions. HTBI primers were employed in first-round RT-PCR, then a second-round multiplex PCR followed. Using its own MiXCR run on the multiplex PCR reads, TCRdb lists one record per CDR3 protein. The table has about 480,000 distinct CDR3 sequences, approximately 15% seen once.

The rearrangement joins TRBV30 to TRBJ2-3; 7 nucleotides align to TRBD1. The receptor comes from a woman in her thirties with Graves' ophthalmopathy. The source material was blood. The CDR3 coding sequence is TGTGCCTGGAGTGTGGACAGGAGGCAGTATTTT. It is translated as CAWSVDRRQYF.